Listed below are T cell receptor beta chains from one sample, sequenced in a study of T cell changes during pregnancy in multiple sclerosis. Here immunoSEQ multiplex PCR was the method, and the copy in TCRdb shows in-frame clones only, minus some. Of about 70,000 clones in the sample, 85% to 95% were seen once. This specimen consisted of peripheral blood, obtained in the second trimester of pregnancy. The source is a female donor in good health, enrolled as a control in a pregnancy study. CDR3s include the opening cysteine and the closing phenylalanine or tryptophan. Fields, in order: D gene, J gene, V gene, clone size, CDR3 DNA, CDR3 protein. A D gene is named only where the DNA matches it firmly. Where a row states a size, it is once, few, many or the class of an expanded clone; other rows omit it.

d_call: TRBD1; j_call: TRBJ1-6; v_call: TRBV4-3; clone_size: -; cdr3_nt: TGCGCCAGCAGCCCGGACAGGAAAGGAGATTCACCCCTCCACTTT; cdr3_aa: CASSPDRKGDSPLHF
d_call: TRBD1; j_call: TRBJ2-7; v_call: TRBV18; clone_size: -; cdr3_nt: TGTGCCAGCTCACCTACGGCACAGGGGTCCTACGAGCAGTACTTC; cdr3_aa: CASSPTAQGSYEQYF
d_call: -; j_call: TRBJ1-4; v_call: TRBV28; clone_size: -; cdr3_nt: TGTGCCAGCGGACTGAATGAAAAACTGTTTTTT; cdr3_aa: CASGLNEKLFF
d_call: TRBD1; j_call: TRBJ1-6; v_call: TRBV18; clone_size: once; cdr3_nt: TGTGCCAGCTCACCTCAGGCCCCGGGACAGGGGGATTCACCCCTCCACTTT; cdr3_aa: CASSPQAPGQGDSPLHF
d_call: TRBD2; j_call: TRBJ2-1; v_call: TRBV5-5; clone_size: -; cdr3_nt: TGTGCCAGCAGCTGGGGACTAGCGGCTTACAATGAGCAGTTCTTC; cdr3_aa: CASSWGLAAYNEQFF
d_call: -; j_call: TRBJ1-1; v_call: TRBV29-1; clone_size: -; cdr3_nt: TGCAGCGCCAGTACGACAGGAGGCGGGCAAGCTTTCTTT; cdr3_aa: CSASTTGGGQAFF
d_call: -; j_call: TRBJ2-2; v_call: TRBV7-8; clone_size: -; cdr3_nt: TGTGCCAGCAGTCGTAAACTGCAAGGGGAGCTGTTTTTT; cdr3_aa: CASSRKLQGELFF
d_call: -; j_call: TRBJ1-6; v_call: TRBV7-2; clone_size: -; cdr3_nt: TGTGCCAGCAGCCCCGGACAGCATAATTCACCCCTCCACTTT; cdr3_aa: CASSPGQHNSPLHF
d_call: TRBD1; j_call: TRBJ1-2; v_call: TRBV6-4; clone_size: -; cdr3_nt: TGTGCCAGGGGACAGCCATTCTATGGCTACACCTTC; cdr3_aa: CARGQPFYGYTF
d_call: TRBD1; j_call: TRBJ1-5; v_call: TRBV15; clone_size: -; cdr3_nt: TGTGCCACCAGCAGAGATCGGGGCAGGGGGCAAAATCAGCCCCAGCATTTT; cdr3_aa: CATSRDRGRGQNQPQHF
d_call: TRBD1; j_call: TRBJ2-1; v_call: TRBV7-2; clone_size: -; cdr3_nt: TGTGCCAGCAGCTTAGGCGGGACAGGGATCAATGAGCAGTTCTTC; cdr3_aa: CASSLGGTGINEQFF
d_call: -; j_call: TRBJ1-2; v_call: TRBV2; clone_size: -; cdr3_nt: TGTGCCAGCAGTCAAACAGGGAGCTATGGCTACACCTTC; cdr3_aa: CASSQTGSYGYTF
d_call: -; j_call: TRBJ1-3; v_call: TRBV6-5; clone_size: -; cdr3_nt: TGTGCCAGCAGTAAAGCGAACACCATATATTTT; cdr3_aa: CASSKANTIYF
d_call: TRBD1; j_call: TRBJ2-5; v_call: TRBV6-6; clone_size: -; cdr3_nt: TGTGCCAGCAGTTACGACAGGGGCGGGACCCAGTACTTC; cdr3_aa: CASSYDRGGTQYF
d_call: -; j_call: TRBJ1-1; v_call: TRBV7-2; clone_size: -; cdr3_nt: TGTGCCAGCAGCCGGGGTCTTCTGAGGGCTGAAGCTTTCTTT; cdr3_aa: CASSRGLLRAEAFF
d_call: TRBD1; j_call: TRBJ2-7; v_call: TRBV7-9; clone_size: -; cdr3_nt: TGTGCCAGCAGCTTCGGACAGGGCGGCGCCGAGCAGTACTTC; cdr3_aa: CASSFGQGGAEQYF
d_call: -; j_call: TRBJ1-2; v_call: TRBV10-3; clone_size: few; cdr3_nt: TGTGCCATCAATGCGGAGGCGGGCTATGGCTACACCTTC; cdr3_aa: CAINAEAGYGYTF
d_call: -; j_call: TRBJ1-1; v_call: TRBV7-2; clone_size: -; cdr3_nt: TGTGCCAGCAGCCTGACCCCTACAGGGCTGATGAACACTGAAGCTTTCTTT; cdr3_aa: CASSLTPTGLMNTEAFF
d_call: -; j_call: TRBJ2-3; v_call: TRBV28; clone_size: -; cdr3_nt: TGTGCCAGCAGTTTCGACATAGATACGCAGTATTTT; cdr3_aa: CASSFDIDTQYF
d_call: TRBD1; j_call: TRBJ2-1; v_call: TRBV5-4; clone_size: -; cdr3_nt: TGTGCCAGCACCCCACAGGGGGCCCCCAACCAGTTCTTC; cdr3_aa: CASTPQGAPNQFF
d_call: -; j_call: TRBJ2-2; v_call: TRBV6-5; clone_size: -; cdr3_nt: TGTGCCAGCAGTCGCTCCCCGCTACCCGGGGAGCTGTTTTTT; cdr3_aa: CASSRSPLPGELFF
d_call: TRBD1; j_call: TRBJ2-5; v_call: TRBV7-9; clone_size: -; cdr3_nt: TGTGCCAGCAGCTTAAAGGGGGCGCAGGGAGAGACCCAGTACTTC; cdr3_aa: CASSLKGAQGETQYF
d_call: TRBD1; j_call: TRBJ1-1; v_call: TRBV6-5; clone_size: few; cdr3_nt: TGTGCCAGCAGTTTACAGGGGAAAATTGAGAACACTGAAGCTTTCTTT; cdr3_aa: CASSLQGKIENTEAFF
d_call: TRBD2; j_call: TRBJ2-3; v_call: TRBV7-3; clone_size: -; cdr3_nt: TGTGCCAGCAGCTTATTAGCGGCGGGGGGGGATCCTAGCACAGATACGCAGTATTTT; cdr3_aa: CASSLLAAGGDPSTDTQYF
d_call: TRBD1; j_call: TRBJ2-4; v_call: TRBV7-9; clone_size: once; cdr3_nt: TGTGCCAGCGAGGGCACAGGGGGCAAAAACATTCAGTACTTC; cdr3_aa: CASEGTGGKNIQYF
d_call: -; j_call: TRBJ1-4; v_call: TRBV2; clone_size: -; cdr3_nt: TGTGCCAGCAGTCCCCAATTCCAGGGTAATGAAAAACTGTTTTTT; cdr3_aa: CASSPQFQGNEKLFF
d_call: -; j_call: TRBJ1-5; v_call: TRBV7-9; clone_size: -; cdr3_nt: TGTGCCAGCAGCCTGGGGGGTCAGCCCCAGCATTTT; cdr3_aa: CASSLGGQPQHF
d_call: -; j_call: TRBJ2-3; v_call: TRBV16; clone_size: -; cdr3_nt: TGTGCCAGCTCCTTAAAGGGGCACGGCACAGATACGCAGTATTTT; cdr3_aa: CASSLKGHGTDTQYF
d_call: -; j_call: TRBJ1-1; v_call: TRBV7-9; clone_size: -; cdr3_nt: TGTGCCAGCGACGACAGGTTGAACACTGAAGCTTTCTTT; cdr3_aa: CASDDRLNTEAFF
d_call: -; j_call: TRBJ1-1; v_call: TRBV25-1; clone_size: -; cdr3_nt: TGTGCCAGCAGTGAAATCGGGACAACGAACACTGAAGCTTTCTTT; cdr3_aa: CASSEIGTTNTEAFF
d_call: TRBD1; j_call: TRBJ1-4; v_call: TRBV5-1; clone_size: -; cdr3_nt: TGCGCCAGCAGCCCAGGGGGGAATAATGAAAAACTGTTTTTT; cdr3_aa: CASSPGGNNEKLFF
d_call: TRBD1; j_call: TRBJ1-6; v_call: TRBV2; clone_size: -; cdr3_nt: TGTGCCAGCAGTGCGGAGGGGGCAGGATCACCCCTCCACTTT; cdr3_aa: CASSAEGAGSPLHF
d_call: -; j_call: TRBJ1-2; v_call: TRBV9; clone_size: -; cdr3_nt: TGTGCCAGCAACCTAAACAAGGGGAGGAACTATGGCTACACCTTC; cdr3_aa: CASNLNKGRNYGYTF
d_call: TRBD1; j_call: TRBJ1-5; v_call: TRBV28; clone_size: few; cdr3_nt: TGTGCCAGCAGTCTCGGACAGGGTATTGGTCAGCCCCAGCATTTT; cdr3_aa: CASSLGQGIGQPQHF
d_call: -; j_call: TRBJ2-4; v_call: TRBV30; clone_size: once; cdr3_nt: TGTGCCTGGAGTGTACAACCTAAAAACATTCAGTACTTC; cdr3_aa: CAWSVQPKNIQYF
d_call: TRBD1; j_call: TRBJ1-3; v_call: TRBV7-8; clone_size: -; cdr3_nt: TGTGCCAGCAGCCCACGGGACAGGGTCTTCGGAAACACCATATATTTT; cdr3_aa: CASSPRDRVFGNTIYF
d_call: TRBD1; j_call: TRBJ1-1; v_call: TRBV7-3; clone_size: -; cdr3_nt: TGTGCCAGCAGTTGGGGACAGGTGGCTTTCTTT; cdr3_aa: CASSWGQVAFF
d_call: TRBD1; j_call: TRBJ2-7; v_call: TRBV18; clone_size: -; cdr3_nt: TGTGCCAGCTCACCAAGCTCTAACAGGGGGCAGTACTTC; cdr3_aa: CASSPSSNRGQYF
d_call: -; j_call: TRBJ1-5; v_call: TRBV19; clone_size: -; cdr3_nt: TGTGCCACCGACGGGGGCAATCAGCCCCAGCATTTT; cdr3_aa: CATDGGNQPQHF